A single sample is the source of the 27 T cell receptor beta chains below, sequenced in a study of early T cells in non-severe SARS-CoV-2 infection. TCRdb analysed the 5' RACE reads with MiXCR anew, one entry per CDR3 protein. Among about 35,000 distinct CDR3 sequences, about 5.2% were seen once, and the ten largest hold 6%. The material sequenced was whole blood, taken at baseline. The receptors here all came from an adult who was a healthcare worker with PCR-confirmed SARS-CoV-2 infection or an uninfected control (not recorded which).

This clonotype was counted many times. J is TRBJ2-2 and V is TRBV29-1; D uncertain. Germline V gives CDR1 SQVTM, CDR2 ANQGSEA. The CDR3 extends over 14 amino acids. V was trimmed by 1 base and J by 0 bases, leaving 6 bases between them. CDR3 protein: CSVEGIANTGELFF. Written as DNA, the CDR3 is TGCAGCGTTGAAGGGATAGCGAACACCGGGGAGCTGTTTTTT.

This clonotype was seen at least ten times. The chain combines TRBV4-1 with TRBJ2-5; D uncertain. V was cut by 4 bases and J by 1 base, with 16 bases left in between. Germline lookup yields CDR1 MGHRA and CDR2 YSYEKL. The CDR3 extends over 16 amino acids. CDR3 DNA: TGCGCCAGCAGCCCCTCGGTTAGGCCGACCCAAGAGACCCAGTACTTC. Protein: CASSPSVRPTQETQYF.

Many counts were recorded for this clonotype. The chain joins TRBV7-2 to TRBJ2-1; D possibly corresponds to TRBD2 (5 bases). The CDR3 has 15 residues. In germline, CDR1 is SGHTA, CDR2 FQGNSA. Deletions cut 1 base from V and 2 bases from J, with 9 bases between. CDR3 amino acids: CASSLGVSAYNEQFF. The CDR3 nucleotides are TGTGCCAGCAGCTTAGGGGTTAGCGCCTACAATGAGCAGTTCTTC.

On this clonotype itself: Since a much larger clone is just one base distant, this may be a read error. V is TRBV6-2 or TRBV6-3 and J is TRBJ1-4; 11 bases agree with TRBD1. The V gene end was trimmed by 5 bases and the J gene end by 8 bases; junction bases not matched to a gene: 7. This CDR3 is 15 amino acids long. Germline CDR1 is MNHEY and CDR2 is SVGEGT. The CDR3 coding sequence is TGTGCCAGCAGTCTATGGGACAGGGGGAAAGAAAAACTGTTTTTT. This sequence encodes CASSLWDRGKEKLFF.

In its sample, this clonotype was seen many times. V gene TRBV7-9 combines with J gene TRBJ2-1; D is unresolved. V lost 3 bases and J 9 bases, leaving 9 bases between the germline ends. This CDR3 is 12 amino acids long. CDR1 SEHNR and CDR2 FQNEAQ come from the germline V gene (reference sequence). Here the CDR3 DNA reads TGTGCCAGCAGCTTTCAATCAGTTGAGCAGTTCTTC. Protein product: CASSFQSVEQFF. Based on the CDR3 plus reference TRBV7-9 and TRBJ2-1, the full variable domain is DTGVSQNPRHKITKRGQNVTFRCDPISEHNRLYWYRQTLGQGPEFLTYFQNEAQLEKSRLLSDRFSAERPKGSFSTLEIQRTEQGDSAMYLCASSFQSVEQFFGPGTRLTVL.

V usage is TRBV28 and J usage is TRBJ1-4; a possible D gene is TRBD1 (6 bases). The CDR3 runs to 14 residues. Looked up from germline, CDR1 is MDHEN and CDR2 is SYDVKM. Deletions cut 6 bases from V and 9 bases from J, with 17 bases between. The chain's CDR3 is CASSTQGLWKKLFF. The CDR3 DNA follows: TGTGCCAGCAGCACTCAGGGGCTCTGGAAAAAACTGTTTTTT.

Ten or more counts support this clonotype. V and J are TRBV27 and TRBJ2-3; 7 bases are shared with TRBD2. The CDR3 contains 15 residues. The ends lost 7 bases at V and 6 bases at J; junction bases unmatched: 13. CDR1 is MNHEY and CDR2 is SMNVEV in the germline V gene (reference sequence). The CDR3 spells CASIASGKGSDTQYF. The CDR3 DNA reads as TGTGCCAGCATCGCTAGCGGCAAGGGCTCGGATACGCAGTATTTT.

This clonotype was counted at least ten times. The chain recombines TRBV20-1 with TRBJ1-6, with 7 bases lining up with TRBD1. Germline loops: CDR1 DFQATT, CDR2 SNEGSKA (reference sequence). With 6 bases clipped from V and 0 bases from J, the junction kept 2 bases outside the gene matches. This CDR3 contains 14 residues. In nucleotides, the CDR3 is TGCAGTGCGGGGGACAGCTCCTATAATTCACCCCTCCACTTT. The encoded protein is CSAGDSSYNSPLHF.

This clonotype has at least ten counts. The chain joins TRBV7-9 to TRBJ1-5; the D gene is possibly TRBD1 (5 bases). Germline CDR1 is SEHNR and CDR2 is FQNEAQ (reference sequence). This CDR3 has 14 amino acids. V was pared by 1 base and J by 5 bases, with 9 bases between. The CDR3 is CASSLVQGDQPQHF. The CDR3 nucleotides are TGTGCCAGCAGCTTAGTCCAGGGCGATCAGCCCCAGCATTTT.

This clonotype was detected ten times or more. This rearrangement joins TRBV20-1 to TRBJ2-2; D is unresolved. The CDR3 extends over 14 amino acids. Germline assignment: CDR1 DFQATT and CDR2 SNEGSKA (reference sequence). The V and J ends lost 1 base and 5 bases respectively, with 11 bases between them. The CDR3 is CSARAGARTGELFF. The CDR3 DNA reads TGCAGTGCTAGAGCGGGCGCAAGGACCGGGGAGCTGTTTTTT.

This clonotype came up many times. V usage is TRBV6-5 and J usage is TRBJ2-7, with 8 bases matching TRBD1. Trimming removed 2 bases from V and 2 bases from J; junction bases left unmatched: 5. Germline lookup yields CDR1 MNHEY and CDR2 SVGAGI. This CDR3 contains 15 residues. In DNA form, the CDR3 reads TGTGCCAGCAGTTACCGTGGACAGGGCGCCTACGAGCAGTACTTC. It yields the protein CASSYRGQGAYEQYF.

The sample holds many counts of this clonotype. The chain has TRBV7-8 and TRBJ2-1; a weak D match, TRBD2 (6 bases). V lost 5 bases to trimming and J lost 1 base, with 24 bases between them. The CDR3 totals 19 residues. Germline V gives CDR1 SGHVS, CDR2 FQNEAQ. The CDR3 loop is CASSHDTRLVIKSYNEQFF. As DNA, the CDR3 is TGTGCCAGCAGCCACGATACGCGACTAGTTATAAAGTCCTACAATGAGCAGTTCTTC.

The CDR3 DNA follows: TGTGCCAGCAGTTTAGGTCGTAACAATGAGCAGTTCTTC. This translates into CASSLGRNNEQFF. The V gene is TRBV6-6, the J gene TRBJ2-1; D is undetermined. Per germline, CDR1 MNHNY and CDR2 SVGAGI (reference sequence). Trimming left V 4 bases short and J 5 bases short, with 9 bases between. The CDR3 length is 13 residues.

This clonotype has just a few counts. The genes are TRBV27 and TRBJ2-1, with D hard to call. The length of the CDR3 is 14 residues. The V gene lost 3 bases and the J gene lost 4 bases, with 10 bases spanning the gap. Germline V gives CDR1 MNHEY, CDR2 SMNVEV (reference sequence). The CDR3 loop reads CASSFDPLYNEQFF. In DNA, the CDR3 is TGTGCCAGCAGTTTCGATCCACTATACAATGAGCAGTTCTTC.

The sample holds many counts of this clonotype. This chain connects TRBV20-1 to TRBJ2-3, with a tentative D call TRBD1 (5 bases). The length of the CDR3 is 15 residues. V was cut by 6 bases and J by 2 bases, with 18 bases left in between. CDR1 and CDR2 (germline): DFQATT, SNEGSKA (reference sequence). The CDR3 loop is CSAQIGYRSTDTQYF. CDR3 coding DNA: TGCAGTGCCCAAATCGGATACAGGTCCACAGATACGCAGTATTTT.

This clonotype was recorded at least ten times. CDR3 sequence (DNA): TGTGCCAGCAGTTTAGACGCCTGGAGCTACACCTTC. Translated: CASSLDAWSYTF. V and J are TRBV12-3 or TRBV12-4 and TRBJ1-2; D gene unclear. There are 12 residues in the CDR3. V was pared by 1 base and J by 9 bases, with 9 bases between.

The CDR3 DNA reads as TGCAGTGCTAGATTAAGCGGGAGGACTCAAGAGACCCAGTACTTC. This sequence encodes CSARLSGRTQETQYF. The chain recombines TRBV20-1 with TRBJ2-5, with 9 bases lining up with TRBD2. V lost 2 bases to trimming and J lost 2 bases; unmatched junction nucleotides: 6. The CDR3 contains 15 residues. Germline CDR1 is DFQATT and CDR2 is SNEGSKA (reference sequence).

This clonotype was seen more than once but under ten times. The chain carries TRBV11-3 and TRBJ1-6; TRBD1 is a possible D gene (5 bases). The CDR3 has 13 amino acids. V was trimmed by 3 bases and J by 10 bases, leaving 10 bases between them. CDR1 is SGHNT, CDR2 YENEEA, per germline. In DNA, the CDR3 is TGTGCCAGCAGCTTGGAGGGGCCATCACCCCTCCACTTT. Translating it yields CASSLEGPSPLHF. The entire variable domain, with the rest obtained from reference TRBV11-3 and TRBJ1-6, is as follows: EAGVVQSPRYKIIEKKQPVAFWCNPISGHNTLYWYLQNLGQGPELLIRYENEEAVDDSQLPKDRFSAERLKGVDSTLKIQPAELGDSAVYLCASSLEGPSPLHFGNGTRLTVT.

This clonotype was counted many times. The chain joins TRBV11-2 to TRBJ2-7; a possible D gene is TRBD2 (5 bases). Trimming shortened V by 5 bases and J by 3 bases, and 20 bases separated the two germline ends. From germline, CDR1 is SGHAT and CDR2 FQNNGV. The CDR3 is 16 amino acids. This CDR3 reads CASSPPGSALYYEQYF. CDR3 DNA sequence: TGTGCCAGCAGCCCCCCGGGGAGCGCCCTTTACTACGAGCAGTACTTC.

This clonotype came up many times. The chain joins TRBV29-1 to TRBJ2-2; maybe TRBD2 (5 bases). The germline CDR1 and CDR2 sequences are SQVTM and ANQGSEA. The length of the CDR3 is 14 residues. The V end was cut by 5 bases, the J end by 7 bases, with 17 bases between. CDR3 protein: CSVTSGLSGGELFF. DNA for the CDR3: TGCAGCGTTACCTCCGGACTTTCCGGCGGGGAGCTGTTTTTT.

This clonotype was recorded a few times. V gene TRBV25-1 combines with J gene TRBJ2-7; D ambiguous. CDR1 and CDR2 (germline): MGHDK, SYGVNS. The CDR3 covers 12 residues. The V end lost 4 bases, the J end lost 0 bases, and 4 bases lay between the germline ends. The CDR3 DNA follows: TGTGCCAGCAGTGCCAGCTCCTACGAGCAGTACTTC. It encodes CASSASSYEQYF.

J is TRBJ2-1 and V is TRBV7-2; no clear D gene. The V gene lost 1 base and the J gene lost 0 bases, with 7 bases spanning the gap. The germline V gene has CDR1 SGHTA and CDR2 FQGNSA. CDR3 length: 15 amino acids. CDR3 residues: CASSLEGSSYNEQFF. As DNA, the CDR3 is TGTGCCAGCAGCTTAGAAGGAAGCTCCTACAATGAGCAGTTCTTC.

This clonotype was found many times. V is TRBV18 and J is TRBJ1-2; D is unresolved. Germline-derived CDR1 and CDR2 are KGHSH and LQKENI. V lost 1 base to trimming and J lost 0 bases, with 6 bases between them. The CDR3 spans 14 residues. DNA of the CDR3: TGTGCCAGCTCACCACGGAAAGCTAACTATGGCTACACCTTC. Amino acids: CASSPRKANYGYTF.

This clonotype was seen ten or more times. The chain recombines TRBV7-8 with TRBJ2-3; no clear D. Trimming cost V 1 base and J 0 bases, with 5 bases left between them. The CDR3 spans 14 residues. Germline V lookup: CDR1 SGHVS, CDR2 FQNEAQ. The DNA for the CDR3 is TGTGCCAGCAGCTTAGGGTCTAGCACAGATACGCAGTATTTT. It encodes CASSLGSSTDTQYF. Full variable domain (rest looked up from reference TRBV7-8 and TRBJ2-3): GAGVSQSPRYKVAKRGQDVALRCDPISGHVSLFWYQQALGQGPEFLTYFQNEAQLDKSGLPSDRFFAERPEGSVSTLKIQRTQQEDSAVYLCASSLGSSTDTQYFGPGTRLTVL.

This clonotype was seen many times. The rearrangement uses TRBV29-1 and TRBJ2-1, with D possibly matching TRBD1 (5 bases). This CDR3 comprises 15 residues. With 0 bases removed from V and 0 bases from J, the gap between germline ends came to 9 bases. Germline V gives CDR1 SQVTM, CDR2 ANQGSEA. This chain's CDR3 is CSVEDWGASYNEQFF. The CDR3 DNA reads as TGCAGCGTTGAAGATTGGGGCGCCTCCTACAATGAGCAGTTCTTC.

This clonotype was seen at least ten times. The CDR3 is CASRPMNTEAFF. CDR3 bases: TGTGCCAGCAGGCCGATGAACACTGAAGCTTTCTTT. This rearrangement joins TRBV12-3 or TRBV12-4 to TRBJ1-1; no clear D. Trimming pared 6 bases from V and 0 bases from J, leaving 5 bases between. The CDR3 consists of 12 residues.

A few counts support this clonotype. V and J are TRBV4-1 and TRBJ2-3; 10 positions agree with TRBD2. Trimming cost V 0 bases and J 5 bases; bases outside gene matches: 2. This CDR3 is built from 15 residues. Germline lookup yields CDR1 MGHRA and CDR2 YSYEKL. CDR3 amino acids: CASSQDGTSEDTQYF. Written as DNA, the CDR3 is TGCGCCAGCAGCCAAGACGGGACTAGCGAAGATACGCAGTATTTT.